The entry below describes one T cell receptor beta chain. What it binds is not known. This sample is drawn from a study of shared clonotypes between healthy human individuals. Whole-study findings and limits: Large sequencing depth failed to make sorted-subset sequencing complete, rarefaction showed.

CDR3 length: 14 residues. The junction had 12 bases not matched to a gene; V was cut back by 4 bases and J by 10 bases. Germline CDR1 reads SGDLS; CDR2 reads YYNGEE. Running of the assay took place at deep level. The input for sorted-subset replicate PCRs was around 0.2 ug DNA, some 28,000 T cell genomes. Measured with immunoSEQ multiplex PCR; TCRdb has only the in-frame clones, and not every one. Of about 2,100,000 clones in the sample, just over 90% were seen once. Naive-designated CD8 cells lacked CD45RO, were positively enriched for CCR7, and omitted terminally differentiated effector memory CD45RA+ cells.

This chain joins TRBV9 and TRBJ1-1; the match to TRBD1 covers 8 bases. This receptor was identified in a young man in good health. Some clones in this sample may be carry-over from other donors' samples. Sequencing input: naive CD8+ T cells from PBMCs. CDR3 DNA: TGTGCCAGCAGCCCAATCCGGGACAGGATCTCAGCTTTCTTT. Translated: CASSPIRDRISAFF.